The rows below give T cell receptor beta chains drawn from one sample of a study of cytomegalovirus exposure and HLA in healthy donors. Data came from immunoSEQ multiplex PCR; TCRdb stores just in-frame clones and leaves some out. The sample has some 150,000 clones, around 79% seen once. Material for sequencing was PBMCs. Source of these receptors: a man in his fifties in good health and CMV-seropositive. Both conserved end residues are part of each CDR3. D genes are given only for firm matches. Clone size is stated in some rows and not others, as once, few, many or a class when expanded.

size,V,J,D,CDR3,DNA
.,TRBV5-1,TRBJ2-2,.,CASSFRTDTGELFF,TGCGCCAGCAGCTTCAGGACAGACACCGGGGAGCTGTTTTTT
.,TRBV7-8,TRBJ2-7,TRBD1,CASSPLTGSSYEQYF,TGTGCCAGCAGCCCATTGACAGGGAGCTCCTACGAGCAGTACTTC
.,TRBV11-2,TRBJ2-5,TRBD2,CASSLSAGGRETQYF,TGTGCCAGCAGCTTATCAGCGGGAGGGAGGGAGACCCAGTACTTC
.,TRBV13,TRBJ1-2,.,CASSPVDSVHTF,TGTGCCAGCAGCCCGGTGGACAGTGTCCACACCTTC
.,TRBV5-1,TRBJ2-1,TRBD1,CASSPHPGGDGEQFF,TGCGCCAGCAGCCCACATCCAGGGGGTGACGGTGAGCAGTTCTTC
.,TRBV7-8,TRBJ2-5,TRBD2,CASSLASGRRETQYF,TGTGCCAGCAGCTTAGCTAGCGGGAGGCGGGAGACCCAGTACTTC
.,TRBV7-3,TRBJ1-6,TRBD1,CASSQDRLNSPLHF,TGTGCCAGCAGCCAGGACAGGCTGAATTCACCCCTCCACTTT
.,TRBV29-1,TRBJ2-1,TRBD1,CSVAGQGSYNEQFF,TGCAGCGTGGCGGGACAGGGTTCCTACAATGAGCAGTTCTTC
.,TRBV30,TRBJ2-7,.,CAWRMIEWGELELYEQYF,TGTGCCTGGAGAATGATAGAGTGGGGGGAACTAGAACTCTACGAGCAGTACTTC
.,TRBV25-1,TRBJ2-7,TRBD1,CASSALKPGQGLDEQYF,TGTGCCAGCAGTGCGCTTAAGCCGGGACAGGGTTTGGACGAGCAGTACTTC
.,TRBV19,TRBJ2-7,TRBD2,CASSIRASGSYEQYF,TGTGCCAGTAGTATACGGGCTAGCGGGAGCTACGAGCAGTACTTC
.,TRBV7-6,TRBJ2-7,.,CASTLYEQYF,TGTGCCAGCACCCTTTACGAGCAGTACTTC
.,TRBV5-6,TRBJ2-7,TRBD1,CASSSFFDRGGNSYEQYF,TGTGCCAGCAGCTCCTTCTTCGACAGGGGGGGAAACTCCTACGAGCAGTACTTC
.,TRBV7-9,TRBJ1-2,TRBD1,CASRLWDRENHGYTF,TGTGCCAGCAGGTTGTGGGACAGGGAAAATCATGGCTACACCTTC
once,TRBV7-6,TRBJ2-1,TRBD2,CASSPGLAPYNEQFF,TGTGCCAGCAGCCCCGGACTAGCGCCTTACAATGAGCAGTTCTTC
few,TRBV28,TRBJ2-1,TRBD2,CASSILSGSTSYNEQFF,TGTGCCAGCAGTATCCTTAGCGGGAGTACCTCCTACAATGAGCAGTTCTTC
.,TRBV25-1,TRBJ2-7,TRBD1,CASRRQGDTYEQYF,TGTGCCAGCAGAAGACAGGGGGACACCTACGAGCAGTACTTC
.,TRBV6-6,TRBJ2-7,.,CASSAGQNYEQYF,TGTGCCAGCAGTGCCGGACAGAACTACGAGCAGTACTTC
.,TRBV6-1,TRBJ2-3,TRBD2,CASSEAGTNTDTQYF,TGTGCCAGCAGTGAAGCCGGGACTAACACAGATACGCAGTATTTT
.,TRBV27,TRBJ1-1,.,CASRPGHGDTEAFF,TGTGCCAGCCGACCAGGGCATGGGGACACTGAAGCTTTCTTT
.,TRBV6-5,TRBJ2-2,TRBD2,CASSYPSGSGTGELFF,TGTGCCAGCAGTTACCCTAGCGGGAGTGGAACCGGGGAGCTGTTTTTT
.,TRBV7-8,TRBJ2-1,TRBD2,CASSPAGGPYNEQFF,TGTGCCAGCAGCCCGGCGGGGGGGCCCTACAATGAGCAGTTCTTC
.,TRBV6-5,TRBJ1-2,.,CASSYARDTGYGYTF,TGTGCCAGCAGTTACGCCCGGGACACTGGCTATGGCTACACCTTC
.,TRBV5-1,TRBJ2-3,TRBD2,CASSMGLAGGSTDTQYF,TGCGCCAGCAGCATGGGACTAGCGGGAGGCAGCACAGATACGCAGTATTTT
.,TRBV27,TRBJ2-7,.,CASSFGSSTYEQYF,TGTGCCAGCAGTTTCGGCTCTAGCACCTACGAGCAGTACTTC
.,TRBV25-1,TRBJ1-1,.,CASSLFPNTEAFF,TGTGCCAGCAGTCTTTTTCCGAACACTGAAGCTTTCTTT
.,TRBV28,TRBJ1-5,TRBD1,CASSQDRVNQPQHF,TGTGCCAGCAGCCAGGACAGGGTCAATCAGCCCCAGCATTTT
.,TRBV19,TRBJ2-5,TRBD1,CASSMPDRPETQYF,TGTGCCAGTAGTATGCCGGACAGGCCGGAGACCCAGTACTTC
once,TRBV6-4,TRBJ2-5,TRBD1,CASHSTPGQGGRGETQYF,TGTGCCAGCCATTCCACTCCGGGACAGGGGGGAAGGGGAGAGACCCAGTACTTC
.,TRBV7-9,TRBJ2-7,TRBD2,CASSHETSGNVF,TGTGCCAGCAGCCATGAGACTAGCGGGAACGTTTTC
few,TRBV18,TRBJ1-1,.,CASTDSSYTEAFF,TGTGCCAGCACGGACAGTTCCTACACTGAAGCTTTCTTT
.,TRBV6-5,TRBJ2-7,TRBD1,CASSYSGQGAPYEQYF,TGTGCCAGCAGTTATTCCGGACAGGGGGCCCCGTACGAGCAGTACTTC
.,TRBV5-4,TRBJ1-5,TRBD1,CASSAGQDNQPQHF,TGTGCCAGCAGCGCGGGACAGGACAATCAGCCCCAGCATTTT
.,TRBV6-6,TRBJ2-3,TRBD2,CASSAAGTRADTQYF,TGTGCCAGCAGTGCCGCCGGGACTAGGGCTGATACGCAGTATTTT
.,TRBV2,TRBJ1-1,.,CASSGQGPTNTEAFF,TGTGCCAGCAGTGGTCAGGGGCCCACGAACACTGAAGCTTTCTTT
few,TRBV19,TRBJ1-2,.,CASSTWTDFNYGYTF,TGTGCCAGTAGTACCTGGACTGATTTTAACTATGGCTACACCTTC
.,TRBV30,TRBJ1-4,TRBD1,CAWSGQGALTNEKLFF,TGTGCCTGGAGTGGACAGGGGGCGTTGACTAATGAAAAACTGTTTTTT
.,TRBV6-5,TRBJ2-7,.,CASSSTSPLAEQYF,TGTGCCAGCAGTTCGACTAGTCCTCTCGCCGAGCAGTACTTC
.,TRBV11-2,TRBJ2-7,TRBD2,CASSVTSGPYEKQYF,TGTGCCAGCAGCGTGACTAGCGGACCCTACGAGAAGCAGTACTTC
.,TRBV18,TRBJ2-2,TRBD1,CASSPVTGGATGELFF,TGTGCCAGCTCACCAGTAACAGGGGGCGCCACCGGGGAGCTGTTTTTT
.,TRBV28,TRBJ2-7,TRBD2,CASRVAGGPGEQYF,TGTGCCAGCAGGGTAGCGGGAGGGCCTGGAGAGCAGTACTTC
.,TRBV7-9,TRBJ1-1,TRBD1,CASSLTGATEAFF,TGTGCCAGCAGCTTGACAGGGGCCACTGAAGCTTTCTTT
.,TRBV15,TRBJ2-5,TRBD2,CATSRQPGTRVRETQYF,TGTGCCACCAGCAGACAACCCGGGACTAGAGTGCGGGAGACCCAGTACTTC
.,TRBV5-6,TRBJ1-6,.,CASSLGPSSYNSPLHF,TGTGCCAGCAGCTTGGGGCCTAGCTCCTATAATTCACCCCTCCACTTT
once,TRBV11-3,TRBJ1-4,TRBD1,CASSAKDRLSEKLFF,TGTGCCAGCAGCGCCAAGGACAGGTTGAGTGAAAAACTGTTTTTT
.,TRBV6-6,TRBJ1-4,.,CASSYSPGSNEKLFF,TGTGCCAGCAGTTACTCGCCGGGTTCCAATGAAAAACTGTTTTTT
.,TRBV27,TRBJ2-1,.,CASSPNEQFF,TGTGCCAGCAGTCCGAATGAGCAGTTCTTC
.,TRBV11-2,TRBJ2-1,TRBD2,CASSSPTSGRVNEQFF,TGTGCCAGCAGCTCCCCGACTAGCGGGAGGGTCAATGAGCAGTTCTTC